The 5 T cell receptor beta chains in this list originate from one sample, sequenced in a study of cytomegalovirus exposure and HLA in healthy donors. Primers for the PCR totalled 60 Vbeta and 13 Jbeta. The method was immunoSEQ multiplex PCR; TCRdb's version includes in-frame clones alone and lacks a portion of them. Of approximately 160,000 clones in the sample, roughly 72% were seen once. Sequencing was performed on PBMCs. All receptors come from a man aged 40-49 years in good health and CMV-seronegative.

The V and J genes are TRBV27 and TRBJ1-4; D might be TRBD1 (5 bases). Trimming stripped 4 bases from V and 7 bases from J, with 16 bases between. The V gene's germline CDR1 is MNHEY and CDR2 SMNVEV (reference sequence). CDR3 length equals 15 residues. CDR3 loop: CASSSTDLRGEKLFF. Written as DNA, the CDR3 is TGTGCCAGCAGTTCCACGGACCTAAGGGGTGAAAAACTGTTTTTT.

This clone was seen a handful of times. The rearrangement links TRBV11-2 to TRBJ2-7; 9 nucleotides agree with TRBD2. J gave up 7 bases and V 5 bases, and 15 bases lay outside the gene matches. Germline assignment: CDR1 SGHAT and CDR2 FQNNGV. This CDR3 has 16 amino acids. CDR3 region: CASSPKNTSGPGEQYV. CDR3 sequence (DNA): TGTGCCAGCAGCCCAAAAAATACTAGCGGGCCCGGGGAGCAGTACGTC.

The chain uses TRBV27 and TRBJ1-1; the match to TRBD1 covers 10 bases. V lost 5 bases to trimming and J lost 0 bases; unmatched junction nucleotides: 9. The CDR3 is 17 amino acids. Germline CDR1 reads MNHEY; CDR2 reads SMNVEV (reference sequence). The CDR3 spells CASSPRQGAFVNTEAFF. Written as DNA, the CDR3 is TGTGCCAGCAGTCCGAGACAGGGGGCCTTTGTGAACACTGAAGCTTTCTTT.

V is TRBV9 and J is TRBJ1-1; 8 bases align to TRBD1. Germline CDR1 reads SGDLS; CDR2 reads YYNGEE. The V segment lost 4 bases and the J segment 1 base; nucleotides outside the gene matches: 3. The CDR3 length is 14 residues. The CDR3: CASSPTGANTEAFF. CDR3 bases: TGTGCCAGCAGCCCGACAGGGGCGAACACTGAAGCTTTCTTT.

CDR3 loop: CASTSRDIVYNEQFF. In nucleotides, the CDR3 is TGTGCCAGCACCAGCCGGGACATCGTCTACAATGAGCAGTTCTTC. The V gene is TRBV11-2, the J gene TRBJ2-1; TRBD1 is a possible D gene (6 bases). V was trimmed by 7 bases and J by 3 bases, leaving 16 bases between them. CDR3 length: 15 amino acids. Germline V lookup: CDR1 SGHAT, CDR2 FQNNGV.